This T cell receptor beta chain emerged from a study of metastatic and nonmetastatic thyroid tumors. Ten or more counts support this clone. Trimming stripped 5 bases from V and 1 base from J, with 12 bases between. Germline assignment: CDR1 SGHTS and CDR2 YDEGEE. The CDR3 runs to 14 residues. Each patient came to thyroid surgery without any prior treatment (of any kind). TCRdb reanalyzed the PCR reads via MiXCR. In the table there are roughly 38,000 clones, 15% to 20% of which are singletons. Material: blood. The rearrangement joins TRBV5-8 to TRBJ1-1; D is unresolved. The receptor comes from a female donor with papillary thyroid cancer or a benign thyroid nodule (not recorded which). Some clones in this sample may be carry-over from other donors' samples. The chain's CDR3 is CASSPRQRNTEAFF. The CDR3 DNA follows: TGTGCCAGCAGTCCGCGACAACGGAACACTGAAGCTTTCTTT.